The rows below give T cell receptor beta chains drawn from one sample of a study of control samples from healthy donors and cancer patients. The assay was immunoSEQ multiplex PCR, and TCRdb's table has in-frame clones only and misses some. The sample includes 130,000 or so clones, about 90% of them seen just once. Sequencing was done on a sample of blood. Receptors originate from a man between 18 and 29 years old in good health. The CDR3 runs from the conserved cysteine through the conserved F or W. D genes are given only for firm matches. Size is omitted from some rows. Given values are once, few, many or a class for expanded clones.

J | size | V | D | DNA | CDR3
TRBJ1-2 | . | TRBV14 | TRBD1 | TGTGCCAGCAGCCCCCAGGGGGTTTACTATGGCTACACCTTC | CASSPQGVYYGYTF
TRBJ2-1 | . | TRBV19 | . | TGTGCCAGTAGTATAGGTTCCGGGGGTTACAATGAGCAGTTCTTC | CASSIGSGGYNEQFF
TRBJ2-3 | . | TRBV7-9 | . | TGTGCCAGCAGCTTAGTCGGGGGGCGGACAGATACGCAGTATTTT | CASSLVGGRTDTQYF
TRBJ1-1 | . | TRBV5-3 | . | TGTCCGGGGAAGAACACTGAAGCTTTCTTT | CPGKNTEAFF
TRBJ2-7 | . | TRBV3-1/TRBV3-2 | TRBD1 | TGTGCCAGCAGTCGGACAGGGACCGAGCAGTACTTC | CASSRTGTEQYF
TRBJ1-5 | . | TRBV5-1 | . | TGCGCCAGCAGCCAAGACGGTCCCAATCAGCCCCAGCATTTT | CASSQDGPNQPQHF
TRBJ1-6 | . | TRBV6-6 | . | TGTGCCAGCAGTTACTCGGGTCTTTCACCCCTCCACTTT | CASSYSGLSPLHF
TRBJ1-2 | . | TRBV19 | TRBD1 | TGTGCCAGTAGTATTCCGACCGCGAGGGGGCAGGGTACTGGCTACACCTTC | CASSIPTARGQGTGYTF
TRBJ2-3 | . | TRBV2 | . | TGTGCCAGCACCGAACTCAGGGCCACTAGCACAGATACGCAGTATTTT | CASTELRATSTDTQYF
TRBJ1-2 | . | TRBV7-8 | TRBD1 | TGTGCCAGCAGCTTAGCGGGACAGGGGAGTAACTATGGCTACACCTTC | CASSLAGQGSNYGYTF
TRBJ2-1 | . | TRBV7-9 | . | TGTGCCAGCAGCTTAGTCACCATAAGCTCCTACAATGAGCAGTTCTTC | CASSLVTISSYNEQFF
TRBJ2-5 | . | TRBV27 | TRBD2 | TGTGCCAGCAGTTTAACTAGCGGGGGAGGTGGGACCCAGTACTTC | CASSLTSGGGGTQYF
TRBJ1-4 | . | TRBV6-5 | . | TGTGCCACCTCGAGGGGGACTAATGAAAAACTGTTTTTT | CATSRGTNEKLFF
TRBJ2-7 | . | TRBV7-2 | TRBD2 | TGTGCCAGCAGGCAGGGCGGGGGGCCCTTCTACGAGCAGTACTTC | CASRQGGGPFYEQYF
TRBJ1-2 | . | TRBV5-1 | . | TGCGCCAGCAGCTTGTCTGCAGGGCAATATGGCTACACCTTC | CASSLSAGQYGYTF
TRBJ2-5 | . | TRBV2 | . | TGTGCCAGCAGCCCCGGACGACAAGAGACCCAGTACTTC | CASSPGRQETQYF
TRBJ1-1 | . | TRBV18 | TRBD1 | TGTGCCAGCTCACCCTCCTTACTGGGACAGGGGATAAACACTGAAGCTTTCTTT | CASSPSLLGQGINTEAFF
TRBJ1-2 | . | TRBV7-6 | TRBD1 | TGTGCCAGCAGTCCAAGGACAGGTGGACACTATGGCTACACCTTC | CASSPRTGGHYGYTF
TRBJ2-7 | . | TRBV7-3 | TRBD1 | TGTGCCACCGCAAATTCGCTCTCAGGGGGCGAGCAGTACTTC | CATANSLSGGEQYF
TRBJ1-4 | . | TRBV7-2 | . | TGTGCCAGCAGCTTAGCGCAGCTGGTTCGAGGTGAAAAACTGTTTTTT | CASSLAQLVRGEKLFF
TRBJ1-1 | . | TRBV5-1 | . | TGCGCCAGCAGCTTGGGCAGACAGAACACTGAAGCTTTCTTT | CASSLGRQNTEAFF
TRBJ2-3 | . | TRBV7-3 | TRBD1 | TGTGCCAGCAGCCCGGGACAGGGGGCGCAGTATTTT | CASSPGQGAQYF
TRBJ1-6 | . | TRBV30 | . | TGTGCCTGGAGCTTATCTTCACCCCTCCACTTT | CAWSLSSPLHF
TRBJ2-7 | few | TRBV5-4 | TRBD1 | TGTGCCAGCAGCCCGAGGACAGGGCCCTACGAGCAGTACTTC | CASSPRTGPYEQYF
TRBJ1-5 | . | TRBV19 | . | TGTGCCAGTAGTATAGGTGCCACAGAAGTTAATCAGCCCCAGCATTTT | CASSIGATEVNQPQHF
TRBJ1-2 | . | TRBV19 | . | TGTGCCAGTAGTATTTCGGGGGTTGGAATCTATGGCTACACCTTC | CASSISGVGIYGYTF
TRBJ1-2 | . | TRBV25-1 | . | TGTGCCAGCAGTGAATATGAGACGGCGAACTATGGCTACACCTTC | CASSEYETANYGYTF
TRBJ1-1 | . | TRBV7-9 | . | TGTGCCAGCAGCTTAGTAGAGCGAGACCGTGTTGGTGAAGCTTTCTTT | CASSLVERDRVGEAFF
TRBJ1-6 | . | TRBV13 | . | TGTGCCAGCAGCTTAGGAGGGGGAAATTCACCCCTCCACTTT | CASSLGGGNSPLHF
TRBJ1-3 | . | TRBV10-3 | . | TGTGCCATCAGTGATTTGCTTACGAGCTCTGGAAACACCATATATTTT | CAISDLLTSSGNTIYF
TRBJ1-1 | . | TRBV5-5 | . | TGTGCCAGCAGCTTCGAGGGAGGGAACACTGAAGCTTTCTTT | CASSFEGGNTEAFF
TRBJ1-1 | . | TRBV19 | . | TGTGCCAGTAGTATAGTCGGAGGGTTCGGGAACACTGAAGCTTTCTTT | CASSIVGGFGNTEAFF
TRBJ2-1 | . | TRBV29-1 | . | TGCAGCGTTGGGGGGGAAAGGGGGCTCTCCTACAATGAGCAGTTCTTC | CSVGGERGLSYNEQFF
TRBJ1-1 | . | TRBV13 | TRBD1 | TGTGCCAGCAGCTTAGCCGGGACAGCCCCATCAGCTTTCTTT | CASSLAGTAPSAFF
TRBJ1-4 | . | TRBV27 | . | TGTGCCAGCAGTCCCCACCCGGACTCCTCGTCTAATGAAAAACTGTTTTTT | CASSPHPDSSSNEKLFF
TRBJ2-5 | . | TRBV7-2 | . | TGTGCCAGCAGCGCCGGCCGATCCCGGGCAGGTTGGTTTGAGACCCAGTACTTC | CASSAGRSRAGWFETQYF
TRBJ1-2 | few | TRBV6-1 | TRBD1 | TGTGCCAGCAGTGAAGCTCCAGGGGGCACCTATGGCTACACCTTC | CASSEAPGGTYGYTF
TRBJ2-5 | . | TRBV20-1 | . | TGCAGTGCCCGGTTCGGAGAGACCCAGTACTTC | CSARFGETQYF
TRBJ1-1 | . | TRBV6-5 | . | TGTGCCAGCAGTTTCACCGACAGCTTGGGCACTGAAGCTTTCTTT | CASSFTDSLGTEAFF
TRBJ2-3 | . | TRBV7-6 | . | TGTGCCAGCAGCTTAGGTTTGGGGGGGGCGACAGATACGCAGTATTTT | CASSLGLGGATDTQYF
TRBJ1-1 | . | TRBV7-2 | TRBD1 | TGTGCCAGCAGCGAACAGGGGGCACGGAGCACTGAAGCTTTCTTT | CASSEQGARSTEAFF
TRBJ2-3 | few | TRBV2 | . | TGTGCCAGCAGTGAAAAAGCGCCAGAGGGCACAGATACGCAGTATTTT | CASSEKAPEGTDTQYF
TRBJ2-3 | once | TRBV6-5 | . | TGTGCCAGCAGTTATTTGGATACGCAGTATTTT | CASSYLDTQYF
TRBJ1-1 | . | TRBV20-1 | . | TGCAGTGCTAGTTTGGCAGGACGGGACACTGAAGCTTTCTTT | CSASLAGRDTEAFF
TRBJ2-3 | . | TRBV24-1 | . | TGTGCCACCAGTGAGAGGGCGGGCCTCGATGGCGCAGATACGCAGTATTTT | CATSERAGLDGADTQYF
TRBJ1-1 | . | TRBV18 | TRBD1 | TGTGCCAGCTCACGTACAGGGGGAAACACTGAAGCTTTCTTT | CASSRTGGNTEAFF
TRBJ2-2 | few | TRBV5-4 | . | TGTGCCAGCAGCACCGGGACGAACACCGGGGAGCTGTTTTTT | CASSTGTNTGELFF
TRBJ2-7 | . | TRBV28 | . | TGTGCCAGCAGTGGGGGAAGGCGTGTGATGGAGCAGTACTTC | CASSGGRRVMEQYF
TRBJ2-7 | . | TRBV18 | TRBD2 | TGTGCCAGCTCACCCCCGGGGGGGCAGGGCTCCTACGAGCAGTACTTC | CASSPPGGQGSYEQYF
TRBJ1-2 | . | TRBV27 | . | TGTGCCAGCAGCCCCTTAGGTGACGCCTATGGCTACACCTTC | CASSPLGDAYGYTF